The next 30 T cell receptor beta chains were all read from a single sample in a study of human T cells and chemical hapten exposure. One entry per CDR3 protein results from TCRdb running MiXCR on the RACE reads. Seen here are approximately 100,000 distinct CDR3 sequences, around 9.6% observed once, and the top ten hold around 3.6%. Time point specified: pre-sensitization, week 0. This sample's treatment: therapeutic diphenylcyclopropenone sensitization with weekly scalp DPC. The sequencing here drew on whole blood, taken in connection with sensitization to the hapten diphenylcyclopropenone (DPC). These receptors originate from a middle-aged woman with alopecia areata. Some clones in this sample may be carry-over from other donors' samples.

This clonotype showed up just a few times. A junction end diverges from the germline sequence, so it may reflect a read error. This rearrangement joins TRBV12-3 or TRBV12-4 to TRBJ1-6, with D perhaps TRBD1 (5 bases). This CDR3 is built from 13 residues. The CDR3 bases are TGTGCCAACAGTCTGCAGGGTCGGGCACCCCTCCACTTT. This gives the protein CANSLQGRAPLHF.

This clonotype came up a few times. This CDR3 reads CASSMSSGGTQYF. As DNA, the CDR3 is TGTGCCAGCAGCATGAGTAGCGGGGGCACGCAGTATTTT. This chain links TRBV13 with TRBJ2-3, with TRBD2 matching 9 bases. The CDR3 has 13 amino acids. Looked up from germline, CDR1 is PRHDT and CDR2 is FYEKMQ (reference sequence). After removal of 5 bases from V and 9 bases from J, the junction contained 6 bases not matched to a gene.

The table lists this clonotype with a few counts. The chain employs TRBV7-2 and TRBJ2-3, with TRBD2 matching 7 bases. This CDR3 is built from 16 residues. Germline V gene lookup returns CDR1 SGHTA and CDR2 FQGNSA. V lost 5 bases, J lost 3 bases, and 11 bases stayed unmatched. The DNA of the CDR3 is TGTGCCAGCAGCCACGGGAGGTGGCGGGGTACAGATACGCAGTATTTT. It codes for CASSHGRWRGTDTQYF.

This clonotype occurred many times. The J gene is TRBJ1-5, the V gene TRBV24-1, with D unclear. The CDR3 consists of 12 residues. Looked up from germline, CDR1 is KGHDR and CDR2 is SFDVKD. V gave up 3 bases and J gave up 13 bases, with 12 bases separating them. CDR3: CATSDPRVPQHF. In DNA form, the CDR3 reads TGTGCCACCAGTGATCCAAGGGTCCCGCAGCATTTT.

At least ten counts were recorded for this clonotype. This chain links TRBV11-2 with TRBJ1-6; a possible D gene is TRBD1 (5 bases). The germline gives CDR1 SGHAT, CDR2 FQNNGV. The CDR3 runs 16 residues. V lost 5 bases to trimming and J lost 8 bases, with 19 bases between them. CDR3 amino acids: CASSPILVGVDSPLHF. The CDR3 bases are TGTGCCAGCAGCCCTATACTAGTAGGGGTTGATTCACCCCTCCACTTT.

In this sample, this clonotype turned up many times. This CDR3 reads CASSPRGLTGELFF. In nucleotides, the CDR3 is TGCGCCAGCAGCCCCAGGGGTTTGACCGGGGAGCTGTTTTTT. V usage is TRBV5-1 and J usage is TRBJ2-2, with D maybe TRBD1 (6 bases). CDR3 length: 14 residues. From germline, CDR1 is SGHRS and CDR2 YFSETQ. V was cut by 4 bases and J by 5 bases, with 12 bases left in between.

This clonotype was detected ten times or more. J is TRBJ1-4 and V is TRBV29-1; D ambiguous. The CDR3 sequence is 12 residues long. V lost 1 base and J 10 bases, leaving 10 bases between the germline ends. CDR1 and CDR2 (germline): SQVTM, ANQGSEA. This CDR3 is CSVEGPRGKLFF. As DNA, the CDR3 is TGCAGCGTTGAAGGTCCGCGGGGAAAACTGTTTTTT.

In its sample, this clonotype was seen many times. The chain links TRBV7-6 to TRBJ2-3; D call uncertain. Trimming stripped 4 bases from V and 4 bases from J, with 9 bases between. The CDR3 runs 13 residues. Per germline, CDR1 SGHVS and CDR2 FNYEAQ. The CDR3 protein is CASSSLPPDTQYF. CDR3 DNA sequence: TGTGCCAGCAGCTCCCTACCCCCAGATACGCAGTATTTT.

Ten or more counts support this clonotype. Germline is not matched at one junction end, which may reflect a read error. J is TRBJ2-4 and V is TRBV5-1, with TRBD1 identical over 7 bases. This CDR3 has 11 amino acids. Per the germline V gene, CDR1 is SGHRS and CDR2 is YFSETQ. The CDR3 sequence is CASSFEDRSEF. The CDR3 nucleotides read TGCGCCAGCAGCTTTGAGGACAGGAGCGAGTTC.

Worth noting for this clonotype: A read error may be the cause here, since a much bigger clone is one base away. V and J are TRBV6-2 or TRBV6-3 and TRBJ2-3; 7 bases line up with TRBD2. Per germline, CDR1 MNHEY and CDR2 SVGEGT. This CDR3 comprises 15 residues. CDR3: CASSWGGPPTDTQNF. The CDR3 DNA follows: TGTGCCAGCAGCTGGGGGGGACCCCCCACAGATACGCAGAATTTT.

This clonotype was seen many times. The CDR3 region is CASSLYETEAFF. Here the CDR3 DNA reads TGTGCCAGCAGCTTGTATGAAACTGAAGCTTTCTTT. The J gene is TRBJ1-1, the V gene TRBV5-5; D is unresolved. V lost 1 base, J lost 5 bases, and 6 bases lay in between. This CDR3 has 12 residues. Germline CDR1 and CDR2: SGHKS and YYEKEE (reference sequence).

This clonotype was recorded at least ten times. The rearrangement uses TRBV20-1 and TRBJ1-2, with D tentatively TRBD1 (5 bases). CDR1 and CDR2 from the germline V gene are DFQATT and SNEGSKA (reference sequence). Trimming removed 1 base at V and 8 bases at J, with 8 bases between. The CDR3 is 11 amino acids. The CDR3 loop reads CSARGGEGYTF. CDR3 DNA sequence: TGCAGTGCTAGAGGGGGCGAGGGCTACACCTTC.

This clonotype was seen at least ten times. The chain combines TRBV7-2 with TRBJ2-5, with D perhaps being TRBD1 or TRBD2 (7 bases each). Germline-derived CDR1 and CDR2 are SGHTA and FQGNSA. The germline V and J ends were trimmed by 4 bases and 2 bases, with 11 bases remaining between them. This CDR3 spans 14 amino acids. CDR3 nucleotide sequence: TGTGCCAGCAGCTCCCAGGGGGGGCAAGAGACCCAGTACTTC. This translates into CASSSQGGQETQYF.

There are many counts of this clonotype. The V gene is TRBV20-1, the J gene TRBJ2-1, with a tentative D call TRBD2 (6 bases). Germline V lookup: CDR1 DFQATT, CDR2 SNEGSKA (reference sequence). V was pared by 3 bases and J by 0 bases, with 12 bases between. CDR3 size: 15 residues. The CDR3 loop is CSARGAGSSYNEQFF. CDR3 nucleotide sequence: TGCAGTGCTAGGGGCGCGGGAAGCTCCTACAATGAGCAGTTCTTC.

Many counts were recorded for this clonotype. CDR3 protein: CASSPRGGTSSYEQYF. The DNA for the CDR3 is TGTGCCAGCAGCCCACGTGGGGGAACCAGCTCCTACGAGCAGTACTTC. The V call is TRBV7-2, the J call TRBJ2-7; either TRBD1 or TRBD2 may supply D (5 bases each). The CDR3 is made up of 16 amino acids. The V gene's germline CDR1 is SGHTA and CDR2 FQGNSA. The ends were cut back, 5 bases at V and 0 bases at J, with 17 bases in the middle.

This clonotype has ten or more counts. The V and J genes are TRBV7-9 and TRBJ2-7, with D maybe TRBD2 (5 bases). The CDR3 has 16 residues. Trimming pared 5 bases from V and 7 bases from J, leaving 24 bases between. Germline V lookup: CDR1 SEHNR, CDR2 FQNEAQ (reference sequence). The DNA for the CDR3 is TGTGCCAGCAGCCCAGACCCGGGATTTCTGCCGGGGGAGCAGTACTTC. Translated, it gives CASSPDPGFLPGEQYF. Looking up the rest from reference TRBV7-9 and TRBJ2-7 gives the full variable domain: DTGVSQNPRHKITKRGQNVTFRCDPISEHNRLYWYRQTLGQGPEFLTYFQNEAQLEKSRLLSDRFSAERPKGSFSTLEIQRTEQGDSAMYLCASSPDPGFLPGEQYFGPGTRLTVT.

This clonotype has a handful of counts. J is TRBJ2-7 and V is TRBV4-3; D possibly corresponds to TRBD2 (5 bases). CDR3 length: 13 residues. V shed 0 bases and J shed 7 bases, with 10 bases lying between them. Germline V gene sequence: CDR1 LGHNA, CDR2 YSLEER. For the CDR3, the DNA is TGCGCCAGCAGCCAAGATCCCCCGGGGGAGCAGTACTTC. It is translated as CASSQDPPGEQYF.

This clonotype was recorded at least ten times. The chain carries TRBV7-9 and TRBJ1-5; TRBD1 matches 7 bases. The ends lost 5 bases at V and 0 bases at J; junction bases unmatched: 4. Per the germline V gene, CDR1 is SEHNR and CDR2 is FQNEAQ (reference sequence). The CDR3 runs to 15 residues. The CDR3 loop reads CASSAGQPSNQPQHF. The DNA of the CDR3 is TGTGCCAGCAGCGCGGGACAGCCTAGCAATCAGCCCCAGCATTTT.

This clonotype was counted ten times or more. The rearrangement links TRBV13 to TRBJ2-1, with D maybe TRBD1 (6 bases). Germline CDR1 reads PRHDT; CDR2 reads FYEKMQ (reference sequence). Trimming pared 4 bases from V and 0 bases from J, leaving 19 bases between. This CDR3 region has 18 residues. As DNA, the CDR3 is TGTGCCAGCAGCTCCCTTTTAGGTGAGGACAGCTCCTACAATGAGCAGTTCTTC. Translation: CASSSLLGEDSSYNEQFF.

This clonotype appeared a few times. The chain couples TRBV29-1 to TRBJ2-2; D gene uncertain. This CDR3 is built from 12 residues. V was trimmed by 5 bases and J by 7 bases, leaving 11 bases between them. Germline values: CDR1 SQVTM, CDR2 ANQGSEA. CDR3 loop: CSVLSGVGELFF. The CDR3 DNA follows: TGCAGCGTTCTATCAGGAGTCGGGGAGCTGTTTTTT.

This clonotype was recorded many times. This rearrangement joins TRBV19 to TRBJ2-1; 11 positions match TRBD2. The length of the CDR3 is 16 residues. V lost 0 bases, J lost 6 bases, and 4 bases stayed unmatched. The germline gives CDR1 LNHDA, CDR2 SQIVND (reference sequence). CDR3 nucleotides: TGTGCCAGTAGTATAGAATCGGGACTAGCGGCCAATGAGCAGTTCTTC. It yields the protein CASSIESGLAANEQFF.

CDR3 amino acids: CASSGPSMSETQYF. The CDR3 nucleotides are TGCGCCAGCAGTGGCCCTAGCATGTCGGAGACCCAGTACTTC. The chain joins TRBV10-2 to TRBJ2-5; possibly TRBD2 for D (5 bases). V gave up 4 bases and J gave up 5 bases, with 14 bases separating them. This CDR3 is built from 14 residues. Germline values: CDR1 WSHSY, CDR2 SAAADI.

This clonotype was counted between two and nine times. The chain joins TRBV9 to TRBJ2-7, with 9 bases that match TRBD2. This CDR3 has 15 amino acids. Per germline, CDR1 SGDLS and CDR2 YYNGEE. The J segment lost 3 bases and the V segment lost 0 bases, leaving 4 bases of the junction unmatched. The CDR3 protein is CASSVASGVFYEQYF. The CDR3 DNA is TGTGCCAGCAGCGTAGCTAGCGGGGTTTTCTACGAGCAGTACTTC.

In this sample, this clonotype turned up a few times. The chain uses TRBV5-1 and TRBJ1-5; D not resolved. Trimming took 0 bases from V and 3 from J, leaving 4 bases between them. CDR3 length equals 13 residues. CDR1 and CDR2 (germline): SGHRS, YFSETQ. DNA for the CDR3: TGCGCCAGCAGCTTGGTCCCCAATCAGCCCCAGCATTTT. It encodes CASSLVPNQPQHF.

The chain is built from TRBV12-3 or TRBV12-4 and TRBJ2-1; 9 nucleotides align to TRBD2. The CDR3 runs 15 residues. Germline trimming cut 10 bases from V and 3 bases from J; bases unmatched to any gene: 10. CDR3 loop: CATTSETSGYNEQFF. The CDR3 coding sequence is TGTGCCACGACTTCGGAGACTAGCGGCTACAATGAGCAGTTCTTC.

A remark on this clonotype: One base away lies a much larger clone, so this may be a sequencing read error. V is TRBV3-1 and J is TRBJ1-4; D unresolved. CDR1 is LGHDT, CDR2 YNNKEL, per germline (reference sequence). The CDR3 has 17 amino acids. CDR3 DNA: TGTGCCAGCAGCCAGAAGATCTACACGGCAACTAGTGAAAAACTGTTTTTT. It translates to CASSQKIYTATSEKLFF.

This clonotype was recorded at least ten times. V is TRBV20-1 and J is TRBJ2-2; D is possibly TRBD1 (6 bases). Trimming cost V 2 bases and J 4 bases, with 14 bases left between them. The length of the CDR3 is 15 residues. Per germline, CDR1 DFQATT and CDR2 SNEGSKA (reference sequence). DNA of the CDR3: TGCAGTGCTAGACAGCCAGGGGAATTCACCGGGGAGCTGTTTTTT. Amino acid sequence: CSARQPGEFTGELFF.

This clonotype was seen ten or more times. The chain uses TRBV7-2 and TRBJ1-2; possibly TRBD1 for D (6 bases). V shed 5 bases and J shed 5 bases, with 18 bases lying between them. This CDR3 is 15 amino acids long. Germline V gene data show CDR1 as SGHTA and CDR2 as FQGNSA. CDR3 protein: CASSRDRTAMYGYTF. As DNA, the CDR3 is TGTGCCAGCAGCAGGGATCGGACAGCCATGTATGGCTACACCTTC.

CDR3 DNA: TGTGCCAGCAGTTTCAGGATGGAGAACACTGAAGCTTTCTTT. It yields the protein CASSFRMENTEAFF. This rearrangement joins TRBV12-3 or TRBV12-4 to TRBJ1-1; D call uncertain. V was trimmed by 3 bases and J by 1 base, leaving 9 bases between them. This CDR3 has 14 amino acids.

This clonotype came up many times. The chain uses TRBV5-1 and TRBJ1-3; 10 nucleotides line up with TRBD1. Germline assignment: CDR1 SGHRS and CDR2 YFSETQ. The CDR3 is 17 amino acids. With 5 bases clipped from V and 1 base from J, the junction kept 9 bases outside the gene matches. CDR3 sequence (DNA): TGCGCCAGCAGGGCCGGGACAGGGGTAGCATCTGGAAACACCATATATTTT. Protein sequence: CASRAGTGVASGNTIYF.